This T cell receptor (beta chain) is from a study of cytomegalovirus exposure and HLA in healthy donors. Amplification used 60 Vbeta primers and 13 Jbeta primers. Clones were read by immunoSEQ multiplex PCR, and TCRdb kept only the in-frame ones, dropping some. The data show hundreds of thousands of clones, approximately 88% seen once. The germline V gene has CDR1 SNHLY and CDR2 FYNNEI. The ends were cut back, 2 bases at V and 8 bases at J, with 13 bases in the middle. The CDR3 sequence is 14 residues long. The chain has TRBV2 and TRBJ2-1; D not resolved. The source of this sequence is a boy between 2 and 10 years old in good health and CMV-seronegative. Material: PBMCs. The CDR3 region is CASSEILSYYEQFF. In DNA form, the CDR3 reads TGTGCCAGCAGTGAAATCTTATCGTATTATGAGCAGTTCTTC.